This record looks at one T cell receptor beta chain sequence and its context. Per the original methods: The authors estimated nucleated cell counts from reference gene primer amplification. The table came from immunoSEQ multiplex PCR; TCRdb's copy has only in-frame clones and leaves some out. D and trimming come from the DNA, and the V and J calls and clone size come from that table. The sample has about 240,000 clones; roughly 80% are singletons. CDR3 length: 17 residues. V lost 0 bases, J lost 4 bases, and 18 bases lay in between. Germline V CDR1 and CDR2: SGHRS, YFSETQ. This record belongs to a study of blood T cell repertoires in COVID-19. On the study more broadly: COVID-19 samples, acute and convalescent, were from the United States, Italy and Spain.

The TCR sequence derives from a woman of 80 years or more with acute or convalescent COVID-19. Sequencing was carried out using peripheral blood. V is TRBV5-1 and J is TRBJ2-3, with D possibly TRBD2 on 7 matching bases. This CDR3 is CASSLVFRGGGPDTQYF. CDR3 DNA: TGCGCCAGCAGCTTGGTGTTTAGGGGGGGCGGCCCAGATACGCAGTATTTT.